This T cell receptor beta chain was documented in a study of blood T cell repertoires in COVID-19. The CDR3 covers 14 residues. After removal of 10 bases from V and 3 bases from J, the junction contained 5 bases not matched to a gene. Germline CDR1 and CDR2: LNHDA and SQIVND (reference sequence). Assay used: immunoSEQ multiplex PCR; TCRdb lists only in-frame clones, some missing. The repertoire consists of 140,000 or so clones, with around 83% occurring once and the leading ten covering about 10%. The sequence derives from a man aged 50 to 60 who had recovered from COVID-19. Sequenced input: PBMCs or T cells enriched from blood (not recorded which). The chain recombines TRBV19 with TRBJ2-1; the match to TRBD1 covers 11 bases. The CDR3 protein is CATKGQGDYNEQFF. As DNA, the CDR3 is TGTGCCACTAAGGGACAGGGGGACTACAATGAGCAGTTCTTC.